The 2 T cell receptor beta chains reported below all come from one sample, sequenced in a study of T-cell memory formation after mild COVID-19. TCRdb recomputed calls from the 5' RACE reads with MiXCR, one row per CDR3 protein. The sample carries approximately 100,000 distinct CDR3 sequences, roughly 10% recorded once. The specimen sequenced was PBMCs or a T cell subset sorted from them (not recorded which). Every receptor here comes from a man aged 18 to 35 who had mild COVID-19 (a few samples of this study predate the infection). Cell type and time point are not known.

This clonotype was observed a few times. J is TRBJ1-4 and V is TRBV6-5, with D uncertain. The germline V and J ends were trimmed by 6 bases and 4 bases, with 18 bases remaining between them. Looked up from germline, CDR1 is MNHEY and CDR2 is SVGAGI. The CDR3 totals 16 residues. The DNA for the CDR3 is TGTGCCAGCAGAGAGATGGAACCTCGTCATAATGAAAAACTGTTTTTT. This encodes CASREMEPRHNEKLFF.

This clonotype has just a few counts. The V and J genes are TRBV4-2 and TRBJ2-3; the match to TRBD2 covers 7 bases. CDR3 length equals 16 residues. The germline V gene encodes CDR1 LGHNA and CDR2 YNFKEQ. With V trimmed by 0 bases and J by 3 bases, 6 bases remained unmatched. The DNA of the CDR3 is TGTGCCAGCAGCCAAGATCGAGCGGGGCTGACAGATACGCAGTATTTT. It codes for CASSQDRAGLTDTQYF.